These T cell receptor beta chains were read from a single sample in a study of PD-1 blockade in classical Hodgkin lymphoma. Measured with immunoSEQ multiplex PCR; TCRdb has only the in-frame clones, and not every one. Here the sample spans 20,000 to 30,000 clones, roughly nine tenths being singletons. Sequenced input: CD4+ T cells from blood. Receptors were obtained from a human donor with classical Hodgkin lymphoma. The conserved cysteine and the conserved F or W are not part of the CDR3 here. Fields, in order: V gene, J gene, CDR3 length, CDR3 protein.

v_call: TRBV5-1; j_call: TRBJ2-7; cdr3_length: 12; cdr3_aa: ASSLKSQGYEQY
v_call: TRBV10-1; j_call: TRBJ2-4; cdr3_length: 12; cdr3_aa: ASSRARGDHIQY
v_call: TRBV25-1; j_call: TRBJ2-7; cdr3_length: 11; cdr3_aa: ARGMVGSYEQY
v_call: TRBV30; j_call: TRBJ2-1; cdr3_length: 11; cdr3_aa: AWSVRGAGEQF
v_call: TRBV4-3; j_call: TRBJ2-2; cdr3_length: 13; cdr3_aa: ASSQDRGRTGELF
v_call: TRBV5-6; j_call: TRBJ1-2; cdr3_length: 14; cdr3_aa: ASRRYYRDWVYGYT
v_call: TRBV19; j_call: TRBJ2-1; cdr3_length: 14; cdr3_aa: ASRAHGEGSYNEQF
v_call: TRBV5-1; j_call: TRBJ1-6; cdr3_length: 13; cdr3_aa: ASSLDRYLNSPLH
v_call: TRBV4-3; j_call: TRBJ1-2; cdr3_length: 11; cdr3_aa: ASSQAGADGYT
v_call: TRBV7-7; j_call: TRBJ2-2; cdr3_length: 14; cdr3_aa: ASSLLAGGNTGELF
v_call: TRBV25-1; j_call: TRBJ1-6; cdr3_length: 10; cdr3_aa: ASTQFNSPLH
v_call: TRBV30; j_call: TRBJ2-3; cdr3_length: 12; cdr3_aa: AWVGAGAEDTQY
v_call: TRBV6-6; j_call: TRBJ1-4; cdr3_length: 10; cdr3_aa: ASSTGQGRLF
v_call: TRBV29-1; j_call: TRBJ1-1; cdr3_length: 9; cdr3_aa: SVGGAAEAF
v_call: TRBV2; j_call: TRBJ2-5; cdr3_length: 11; cdr3_aa: ASWQLNKETQY
v_call: TRBV7-2; j_call: TRBJ2-7; cdr3_length: 11; cdr3_aa: ASSLGTPYEQY
v_call: TRBV7-9; j_call: TRBJ1-2; cdr3_length: 13; cdr3_aa: ASSPRQGANYGYT
v_call: TRBV28; j_call: TRBJ2-1; cdr3_length: 13; cdr3_aa: ASSLFGGTYNEQF
v_call: TRBV11-1; j_call: TRBJ2-7; cdr3_length: 11; cdr3_aa: ASSPPRGYEQY
v_call: TRBV4-2; j_call: TRBJ1-4; cdr3_length: 15; cdr3_aa: ASSQVQGGVTNEKLF
v_call: TRBV4-3; j_call: TRBJ1-2; cdr3_length: 13; cdr3_aa: ASSQEPQGDYGYT
v_call: TRBV7-2; j_call: TRBJ2-3; cdr3_length: 12; cdr3_aa: ASSRMGGAFEQY
v_call: TRBV21-1; j_call: TRBJ2-1; cdr3_length: 15; cdr3_aa: ASSKDSTGGSYNEQF
v_call: TRBV30; j_call: TRBJ2-3; cdr3_length: 14; cdr3_aa: AWSGLGGGAPDTQY
v_call: TRBV19; j_call: TRBJ1-2; cdr3_length: 11; cdr3_aa: ASSSRDRYGYT
v_call: TRBV5-1; j_call: TRBJ1-1; cdr3_length: 15; cdr3_aa: ASSLGSGVGGNTEAF
v_call: TRBV5-1; j_call: TRBJ2-7; cdr3_length: 12; cdr3_aa: ASSLDSFSYEQY
v_call: TRBV7-9; j_call: TRBJ1-2; cdr3_length: 13; cdr3_aa: ASSLGGFRGYGYT
v_call: TRBV5-6; j_call: TRBJ2-5; cdr3_length: 13; cdr3_aa: ASSSVGGLKETQY
v_call: TRBV5-4; j_call: TRBJ2-3; cdr3_length: 11; cdr3_aa: ASSSRTADTQY
v_call: TRBV2; j_call: TRBJ1-2; cdr3_length: 15; cdr3_aa: ASSEAFPDRAFYGYT
v_call: TRBV9; j_call: TRBJ2-3; cdr3_length: 14; cdr3_aa: ASSVEWGAGTDTQY
v_call: TRBV18; j_call: TRBJ2-3; cdr3_length: 15; cdr3_aa: ASSPLGLELSTDTQY
v_call: TRBV6-6; j_call: TRBJ2-6; cdr3_length: 12; cdr3_aa: ASSRGTEPPVLT
v_call: TRBV18; j_call: TRBJ2-3; cdr3_length: 16; cdr3_aa: ASSPPRATGAWTDTQY
v_call: TRBV7-2; j_call: TRBJ2-2; cdr3_length: 14; cdr3_aa: ASSPRPTNYAGELF
v_call: TRBV6-5; j_call: TRBJ2-6; cdr3_length: 14; cdr3_aa: ASSFTRGTGANVLT
v_call: TRBV5-5; j_call: TRBJ2-1; cdr3_length: 10; cdr3_aa: ASSGTGYEQF
v_call: TRBV2; j_call: TRBJ2-2; cdr3_length: 14; cdr3_aa: ASSEWGQMNTGELF
v_call: TRBV7-8; j_call: TRBJ2-7; cdr3_length: 14; cdr3_aa: ASSIVGTGDSYEQY